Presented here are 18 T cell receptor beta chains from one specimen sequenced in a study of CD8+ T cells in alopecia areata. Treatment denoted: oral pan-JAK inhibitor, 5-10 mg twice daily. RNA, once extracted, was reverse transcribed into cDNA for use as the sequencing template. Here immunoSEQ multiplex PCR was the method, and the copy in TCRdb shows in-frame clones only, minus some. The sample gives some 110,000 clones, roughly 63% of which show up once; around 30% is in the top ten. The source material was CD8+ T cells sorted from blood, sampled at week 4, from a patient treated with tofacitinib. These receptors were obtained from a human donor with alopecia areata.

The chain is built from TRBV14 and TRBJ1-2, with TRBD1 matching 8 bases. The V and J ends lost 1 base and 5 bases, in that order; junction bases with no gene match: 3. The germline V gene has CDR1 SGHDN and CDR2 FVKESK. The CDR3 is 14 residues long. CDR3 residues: CASSQAQGGYGYTF. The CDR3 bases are TGTGCCAGCAGCCAAGCACAGGGGGGGTATGGCTACACCTTC.

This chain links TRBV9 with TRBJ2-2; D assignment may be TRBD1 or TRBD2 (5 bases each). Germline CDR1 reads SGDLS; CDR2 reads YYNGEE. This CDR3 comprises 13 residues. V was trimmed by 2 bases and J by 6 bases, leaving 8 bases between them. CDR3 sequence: CASSVGTAGELFF. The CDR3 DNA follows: TGTGCCAGCAGCGTGGGGACCGCCGGGGAGCTGTTTTTT.

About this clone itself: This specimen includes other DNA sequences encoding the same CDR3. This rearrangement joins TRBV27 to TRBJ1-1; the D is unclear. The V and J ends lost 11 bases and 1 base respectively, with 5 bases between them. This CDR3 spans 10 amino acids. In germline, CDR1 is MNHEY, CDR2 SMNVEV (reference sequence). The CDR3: CASGNTEAFF. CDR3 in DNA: TGTGCCTCTGGGAACACTGAAGCTTTCTTT.

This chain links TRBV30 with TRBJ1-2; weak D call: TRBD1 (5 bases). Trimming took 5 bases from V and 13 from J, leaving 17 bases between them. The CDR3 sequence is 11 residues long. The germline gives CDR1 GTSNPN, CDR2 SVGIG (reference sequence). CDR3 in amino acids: CAWGRGQGFTF. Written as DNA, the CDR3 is TGTGCCTGGGGAAGGGGCCAAGGGTTCACCTTC.

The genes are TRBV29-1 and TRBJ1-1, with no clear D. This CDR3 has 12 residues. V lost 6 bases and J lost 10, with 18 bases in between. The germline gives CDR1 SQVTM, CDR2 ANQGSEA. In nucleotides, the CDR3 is TGCAGCGTCGACGTCCTCGGACGTATAGCTTTCTTT. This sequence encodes CSVDVLGRIAFF.

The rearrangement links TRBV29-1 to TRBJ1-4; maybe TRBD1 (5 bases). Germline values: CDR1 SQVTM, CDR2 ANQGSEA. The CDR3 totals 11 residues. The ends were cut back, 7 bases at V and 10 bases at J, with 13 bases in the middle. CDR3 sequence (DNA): TGCAGCGGAGAAGGGGATGGAAAACTGTTTTTT. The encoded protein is CSGEGDGKLFF.

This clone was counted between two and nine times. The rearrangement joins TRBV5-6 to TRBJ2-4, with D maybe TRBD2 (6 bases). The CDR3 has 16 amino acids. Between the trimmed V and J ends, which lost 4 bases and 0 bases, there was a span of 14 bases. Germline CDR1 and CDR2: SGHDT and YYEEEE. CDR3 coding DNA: TGTGCCAGCAGCGGGGGGTCGGAAGGAGCCAAAAACATTCAGTACTTC. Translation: CASSGGSEGAKNIQYF.

Written as DNA, the CDR3 is TGCAGCGTTGAGGGTAAAGGAACCTTCGGTTACAATGAGCAGTTCTTC. As protein: CSVEGKGTFGYNEQFF. This sequence joins TRBV29-1 and TRBJ2-1; D uncertain. Germline CDR1 and CDR2: SQVTM and ANQGSEA. With 3 bases removed from V and 4 bases from J, the gap between germline ends came to 19 bases. This CDR3 is 16 amino acids long.

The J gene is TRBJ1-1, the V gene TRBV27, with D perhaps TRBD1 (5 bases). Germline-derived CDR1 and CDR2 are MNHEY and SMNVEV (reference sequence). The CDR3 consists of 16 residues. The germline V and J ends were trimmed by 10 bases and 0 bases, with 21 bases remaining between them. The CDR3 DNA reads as TGTGCCACCCCGGGCGACCAGGGCTCTGTGAACACTGAAGCTTTCTTT. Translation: CATPGDQGSVNTEAFF.

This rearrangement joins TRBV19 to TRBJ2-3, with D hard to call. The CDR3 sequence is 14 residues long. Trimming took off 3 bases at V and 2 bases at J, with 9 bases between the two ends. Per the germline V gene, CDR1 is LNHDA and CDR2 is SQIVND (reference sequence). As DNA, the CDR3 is TGTGCCAGTAGTATTATAGGGCCCACAGATACGCAGTATTTT. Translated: CASSIIGPTDTQYF.

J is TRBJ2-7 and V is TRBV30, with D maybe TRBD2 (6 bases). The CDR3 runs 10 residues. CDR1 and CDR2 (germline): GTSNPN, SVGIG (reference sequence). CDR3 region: CAVGGYEQYF. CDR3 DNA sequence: TGTGCGGTCGGGGGTTACGAGCAGTACTTC.

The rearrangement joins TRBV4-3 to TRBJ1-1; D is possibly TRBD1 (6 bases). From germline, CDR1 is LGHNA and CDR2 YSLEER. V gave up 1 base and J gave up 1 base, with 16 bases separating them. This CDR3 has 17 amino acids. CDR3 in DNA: TGCGCCAGCAGCCAAGGGGGGGCAAGTAGGTGGAACACTGAAGCTTTCTTT. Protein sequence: CASSQGGASRWNTEAFF.

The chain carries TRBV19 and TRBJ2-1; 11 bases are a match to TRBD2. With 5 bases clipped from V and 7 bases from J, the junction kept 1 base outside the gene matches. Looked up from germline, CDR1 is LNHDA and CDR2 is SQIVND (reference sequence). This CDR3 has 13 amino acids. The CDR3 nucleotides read TGTGCCAGTAGTCGACTAGCGGGGAATGAGCAGTTCTTC. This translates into CASSRLAGNEQFF.

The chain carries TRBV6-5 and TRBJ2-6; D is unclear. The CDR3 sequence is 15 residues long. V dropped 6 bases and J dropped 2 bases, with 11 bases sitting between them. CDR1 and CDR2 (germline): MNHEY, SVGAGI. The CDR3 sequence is CASSPSVPGANVLTF. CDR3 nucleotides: TGTGCCAGCAGCCCCTCGGTGCCTGGGGCCAACGTCCTGACTTTC.

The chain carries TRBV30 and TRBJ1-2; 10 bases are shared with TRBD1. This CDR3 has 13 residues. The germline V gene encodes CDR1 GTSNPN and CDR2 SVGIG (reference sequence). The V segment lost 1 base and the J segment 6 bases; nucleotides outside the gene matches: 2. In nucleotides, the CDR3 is TGTGCCTGGAGTGCGGGACAGGGGAATGGCTACACCTTC. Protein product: CAWSAGQGNGYTF.

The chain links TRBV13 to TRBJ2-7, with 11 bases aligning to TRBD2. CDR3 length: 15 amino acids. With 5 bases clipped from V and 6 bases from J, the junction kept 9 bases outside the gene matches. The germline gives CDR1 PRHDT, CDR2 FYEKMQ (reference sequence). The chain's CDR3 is CASSTRLAGWGEQYF. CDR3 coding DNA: TGTGCCAGCAGCACGCGACTAGCGGGGTGGGGCGAGCAGTACTTC.

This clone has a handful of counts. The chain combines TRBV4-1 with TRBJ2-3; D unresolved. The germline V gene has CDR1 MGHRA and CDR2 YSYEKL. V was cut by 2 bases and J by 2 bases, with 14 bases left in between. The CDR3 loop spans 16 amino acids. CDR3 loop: CASSQRFQSNTDTQYF. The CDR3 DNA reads TGCGCCAGCAGCCAAAGGTTCCAGTCTAACACAGATACGCAGTATTTT.

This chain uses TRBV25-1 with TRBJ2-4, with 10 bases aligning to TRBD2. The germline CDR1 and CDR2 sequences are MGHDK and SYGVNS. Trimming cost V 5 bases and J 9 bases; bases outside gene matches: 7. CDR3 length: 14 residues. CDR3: CASSPSGGAGIQYF. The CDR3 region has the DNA TGTGCCAGCAGTCCAAGCGGGGGGGCCGGCATTCAGTACTTC.